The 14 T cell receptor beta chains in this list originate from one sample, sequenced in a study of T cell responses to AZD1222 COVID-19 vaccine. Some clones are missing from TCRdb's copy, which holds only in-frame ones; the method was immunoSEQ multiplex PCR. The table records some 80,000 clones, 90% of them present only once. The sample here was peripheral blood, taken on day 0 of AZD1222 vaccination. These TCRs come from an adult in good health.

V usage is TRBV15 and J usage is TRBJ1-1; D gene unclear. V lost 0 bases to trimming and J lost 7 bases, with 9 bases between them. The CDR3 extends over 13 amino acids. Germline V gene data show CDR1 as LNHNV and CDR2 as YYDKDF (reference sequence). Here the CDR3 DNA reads TGTGCCACCAGCAGAGAAAGGGTGATTGAAGCTTTCTTT. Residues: CATSRERVIEAFF.

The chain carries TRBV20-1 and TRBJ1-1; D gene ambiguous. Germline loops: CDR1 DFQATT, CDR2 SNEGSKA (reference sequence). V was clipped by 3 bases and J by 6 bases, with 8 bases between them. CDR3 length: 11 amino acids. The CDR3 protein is CSASLGSEAFF. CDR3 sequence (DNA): TGCAGTGCTAGTCTGGGGTCTGAAGCTTTCTTT.

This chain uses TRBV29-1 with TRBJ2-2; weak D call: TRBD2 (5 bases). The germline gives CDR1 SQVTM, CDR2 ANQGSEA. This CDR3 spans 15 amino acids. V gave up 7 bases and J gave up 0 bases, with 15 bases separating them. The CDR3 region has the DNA TGCAGCGCCCGTGGGAGCAGGTCGAACACCGGGGAGCTGTTTTTT. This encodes CSARGSRSNTGELFF.

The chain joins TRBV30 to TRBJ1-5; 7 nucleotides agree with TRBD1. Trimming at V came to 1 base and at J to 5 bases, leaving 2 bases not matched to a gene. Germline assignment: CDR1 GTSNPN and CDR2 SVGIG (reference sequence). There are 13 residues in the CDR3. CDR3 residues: CAWSAQGDQPQHF. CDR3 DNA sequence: TGTGCCTGGAGTGCGCAGGGGGATCAGCCCCAGCATTTT.

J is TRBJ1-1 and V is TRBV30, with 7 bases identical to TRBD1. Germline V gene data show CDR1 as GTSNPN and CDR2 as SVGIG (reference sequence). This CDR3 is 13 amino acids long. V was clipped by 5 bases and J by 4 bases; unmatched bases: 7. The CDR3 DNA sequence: TGTGCCTGGGACAGGGTGGGGAGCACTGAAGCTTTCTTT. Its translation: CAWDRVGSTEAFF. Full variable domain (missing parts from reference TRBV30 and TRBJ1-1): SQTIHQWPATLVQPVGSPLSLECTVEGTSNPNLYWYRQAAGRGLQLLFYSVGIGQISSEVPQNLSASRPQDRQFILSSKKLLLSDSGFYLCAWDRVGSTEAFFGQGTRLTVV.

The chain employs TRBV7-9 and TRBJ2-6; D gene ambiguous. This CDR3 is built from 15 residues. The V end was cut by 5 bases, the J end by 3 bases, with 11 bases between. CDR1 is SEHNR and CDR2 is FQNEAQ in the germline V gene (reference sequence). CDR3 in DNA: TGTGCCAGCAGCCCCCCGACTGATGGGGCCAACGTCCTGACTTTC. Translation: CASSPPTDGANVLTF.

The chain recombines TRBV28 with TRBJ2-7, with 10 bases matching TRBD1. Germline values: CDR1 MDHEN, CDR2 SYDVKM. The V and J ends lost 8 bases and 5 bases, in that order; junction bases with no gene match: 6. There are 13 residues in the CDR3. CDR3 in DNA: TGTGCCAGCCGGACAGGGGGTACAGACGAGCAGTACTTC. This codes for CASRTGGTDEQYF.

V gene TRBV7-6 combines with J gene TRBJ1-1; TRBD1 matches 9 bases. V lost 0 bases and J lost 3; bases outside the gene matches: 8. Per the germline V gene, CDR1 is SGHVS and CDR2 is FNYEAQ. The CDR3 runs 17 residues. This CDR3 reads CASSLAKDRGVDTEAFF. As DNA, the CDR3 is TGTGCCAGCAGCTTAGCAAAGGACAGGGGAGTCGACACTGAAGCTTTCTTT.

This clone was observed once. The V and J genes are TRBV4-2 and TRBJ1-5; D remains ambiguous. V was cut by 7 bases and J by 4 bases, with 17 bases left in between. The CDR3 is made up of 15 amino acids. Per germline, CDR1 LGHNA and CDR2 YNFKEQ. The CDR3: CASTVVPGGNQPQHF. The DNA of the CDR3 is TGTGCCAGCACGGTGGTACCGGGTGGGAATCAGCCCCAGCATTTT.

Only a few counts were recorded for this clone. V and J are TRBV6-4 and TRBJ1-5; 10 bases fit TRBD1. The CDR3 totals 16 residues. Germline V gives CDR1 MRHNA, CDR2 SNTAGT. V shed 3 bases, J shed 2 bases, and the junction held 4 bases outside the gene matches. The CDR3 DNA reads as TGTGCCAGCAGTGATGAGGGGACAGGGGGCAATCAGCCCCAGCATTTT. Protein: CASSDEGTGGNQPQHF.

In nucleotides, the CDR3 is TGTGCCAGCAGTTACTCGATCACAGGGAACACTGAAGCTTTCTTT. It yields the protein CASSYSITGNTEAFF. The rearrangement joins TRBV6-5 to TRBJ1-1, with a weak D call TRBD1 (5 bases). CDR3 length: 15 amino acids. The V gene lost 0 bases and the J gene lost 1 base, with 9 bases spanning the gap. Germline V gene data show CDR1 as MNHEY and CDR2 as SVGAGI.

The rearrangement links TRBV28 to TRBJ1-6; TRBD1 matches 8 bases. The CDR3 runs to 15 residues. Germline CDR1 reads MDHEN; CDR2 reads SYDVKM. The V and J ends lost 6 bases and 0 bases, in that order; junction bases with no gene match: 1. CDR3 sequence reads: CASRGTGSYNSPLHF. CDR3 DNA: TGTGCCAGCAGGGGGACAGGCTCCTATAATTCACCCCTCCACTTT.

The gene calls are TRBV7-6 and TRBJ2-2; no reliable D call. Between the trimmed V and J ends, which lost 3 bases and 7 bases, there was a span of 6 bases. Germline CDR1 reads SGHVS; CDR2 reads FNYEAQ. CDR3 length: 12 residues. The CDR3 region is CASSFWVGELFF. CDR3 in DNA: TGTGCCAGCAGCTTCTGGGTCGGGGAGCTGTTTTTT.

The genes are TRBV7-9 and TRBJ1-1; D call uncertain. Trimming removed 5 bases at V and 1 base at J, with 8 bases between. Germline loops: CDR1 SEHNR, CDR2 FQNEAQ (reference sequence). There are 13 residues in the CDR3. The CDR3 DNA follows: TGTGCCAGCAGCCCCCCCCAGAACACTGAAGCTTTCTTT. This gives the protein CASSPPQNTEAFF.